Listed below are T cell receptor beta chains from one sample, sequenced in a study of cytomegalovirus exposure and HLA in healthy donors. Assay: immunoSEQ multiplex PCR; the TCRdb copy retains only in-frame clones and omits some. The table records over 100,000 clones, 80% to 85% of them present only once. What was sequenced was PBMCs. The receptors derive from a woman aged 50 to 65 in good health and CMV-seropositive. Each CDR3 is given with its conserved first and last residue. The D gene is left open where the match is weak. Clone size is stated in some rows and not others, as once, few, many or a class when expanded.

D gene	V gene	J gene	clone size	CDR3 protein	CDR3 DNA
TRBD1	TRBV6-1	TRBJ2-3	NA	CASSAGQGAGGTDTQYF	TGTGCCAGCAGTGCAGGACAGGGGGCTGGGGGCACAGATACGCAGTATTTT
NA	TRBV11-2	TRBJ2-1	NA	CASSLPLVGAEAYNEQFF	TGTGCCAGCAGCTTACCGCTCGTGGGGGCAGAAGCCTACAATGAGCAGTTCTTC
TRBD1	TRBV7-9	TRBJ1-1	NA	CASSPSTGDIEAFF	TGTGCCAGCAGCCCTTCGACAGGGGATATTGAAGCTTTCTTT
NA	TRBV10-1	TRBJ2-3	NA	CASERWRGPKDTQYF	TGCGCCAGCGAAAGGTGGCGGGGCCCTAAGGATACGCAGTATTTT
TRBD1	TRBV18	TRBJ1-2	NA	CASSVDRANGYTF	TGTGCCAGCTCAGTGGACAGGGCGAATGGCTACACCTTC
TRBD2	TRBV5-4	TRBJ2-3	NA	CASSLAEAGGDTQYF	TGTGCCAGCAGCTTGGCCGAGGCGGGAGGAGATACGCAGTATTTT
NA	TRBV6-1	TRBJ1-4	NA	CASSQQLSTNEKLFF	TGTGCCAGCAGTCAACAGCTATCGACTAATGAAAAACTGTTTTTT
TRBD1	TRBV6-5	TRBJ2-1	NA	CASSMGQNSYNEQFF	TGTGCCAGCAGCATGGGACAGAACTCCTACAATGAGCAGTTCTTC
TRBD2	TRBV5-1	TRBJ2-1	few	CASSLRLAGGPDEQFF	TGCGCCAGCAGCCTTCGACTAGCGGGAGGGCCGGATGAGCAGTTCTTC
NA	TRBV10-3	TRBJ2-1	few	CAISLARLHQGGEQFF	TGTGCCATCAGTCTCGCTAGACTACACCAGGGGGGTGAGCAGTTCTTC
NA	TRBV28	TRBJ2-7	NA	CASSLLGGGNNYEQYF	TGTGCCAGCAGCCTACTGGGTGGGGGGAACAACTACGAGCAGTACTTC
NA	TRBV6-5	TRBJ1-3	NA	CASRRNLSGNTIYF	TGTGCCAGCAGGCGGAATCTCTCTGGAAACACCATATATTTT
NA	TRBV30	TRBJ1-5	NA	CAWSGGWGNQPQHF	TGTGCCTGGAGCGGCGGCTGGGGCAATCAGCCCCAGCATTTT
NA	TRBV15	TRBJ1-2	NA	CATSREGGYTF	TGTGCCACCAGCAGAGAGGGCGGCTACACCTTC
NA	TRBV12-5	TRBJ1-2	NA	CASGFYLTYTF	TGTGCTAGTGGTTTCTACCTAACCTACACCTTC
TRBD2	TRBV18	TRBJ2-3	NA	CASSPTAGGTDTQYF	TGTGCCAGCTCACCCACAGCGGGGGGCACAGATACGCAGTATTTT
NA	TRBV19	TRBJ1-1	NA	CASSIKQGSGTEAFF	TGTGCCAGTAGTATCAAACAGGGATCGGGCACTGAAGCTTTCTTT
NA	TRBV4-3	TRBJ2-1	NA	CASSQGEGAGNEQFF	TGCGCCAGCAGCCAAGGCGAGGGGGCGGGGAATGAGCAGTTCTTC
TRBD2	TRBV7-9	TRBJ2-7	NA	CASSTWTSGYEQYF	TGTGCCAGCAGCACCTGGACTAGCGGGTACGAGCAGTACTTC
NA	TRBV12-5	TRBJ2-7	NA	CASGLVATGRWNEQYF	TGTGCTAGTGGTTTGGTGGCTACAGGGCGTTGGAACGAGCAGTACTTC
TRBD2	TRBV5-6	TRBJ2-7	NA	CASSLIAGGHSYEQYF	TGTGCCAGCAGCTTGATAGCGGGGGGCCACTCCTACGAGCAGTACTTC
NA	TRBV6-1	TRBJ1-2	NA	CASRISTVGYGYTF	TGTGCCAGCAGGATTTCTACGGTTGGCTATGGCTACACCTTC
NA	TRBV12-2	TRBJ2-5	NA	CASRLPPSGEETQYF	TGTGCAAGTCGCTTACCACCAAGCGGGGAAGAGACCCAGTACTTC
NA	TRBV6-5	TRBJ2-1	NA	CASSVSGAPLNEQFF	TGTGCCAGCAGTGTTAGCGGCGCGCCCCTCAATGAGCAGTTCTTC
NA	TRBV6-4	TRBJ1-1	NA	CASSDRQGKAFF	TGTGCCAGCAGTGATCGGCAGGGGAAGGCTTTCTTT
NA	TRBV7-2	TRBJ2-7	NA	CASSLVARGHYEQYF	TGTGCCAGCAGCTTAGTCGCCAGGGGTCACTACGAGCAGTACTTC
NA	TRBV19	TRBJ1-1	NA	CASSEVLYTEAFF	TGTGCCAGTAGTGAGGTTCTTTATACTGAAGCTTTCTTT
NA	TRBV2	TRBJ2-7	NA	CASSELNEQYF	TGTGCCAGCAGTGAACTAAACGAGCAGTACTTC
TRBD1	TRBV5-1	TRBJ1-2	NA	CASSFGQASEGYTF	TGCGCCAGCAGCTTTGGACAGGCCAGCGAGGGCTACACCTTC
NA	TRBV2	TRBJ2-5	few	CASSVGEGTQYF	TGTGCCAGCTCGGTCGGGGAAGGGACCCAGTACTTC
NA	TRBV5-1	TRBJ2-1	NA	CASSFTGPYNEQFF	TGCGCCAGCAGCTTTACAGGGCCCTACAATGAGCAGTTCTTC
TRBD1	TRBV5-4	TRBJ1-2	once	CASSFEQGARLDNYGYTF	TGTGCCAGCAGCTTCGAACAGGGGGCGCGTTTGGATAACTATGGCTACACCTTC
NA	TRBV25-1	TRBJ1-2	NA	CASSEYERDLYGYTF	TGTGCCAGCAGTGAATATGAGCGGGACCTCTATGGCTACACCTTC
TRBD2	TRBV7-6	TRBJ2-5	NA	CASSHPPGTSEIETQYF	TGTGCCAGCAGCCACCCACCCGGGACTAGCGAGATTGAGACCCAGTACTTC
NA	TRBV7-8	TRBJ1-1	NA	CASGLAGGWTEAFF	TGTGCCAGCGGTCTAGCGGGGGGCTGGACTGAAGCTTTCTTT
TRBD1	TRBV4-3	TRBJ1-1	NA	CASSQAIGRTGEAFF	TGCGCCAGCAGCCAAGCTATAGGCCGGACAGGTGAAGCTTTCTTT
NA	TRBV2	TRBJ1-2	NA	CASSLGGEGYGYTF	TGTGCCAGCAGTTTGGGGGGTGAGGGCTATGGCTACACCTTC
NA	TRBV5-4	TRBJ1-6	NA	CASSLRGSTNSPLHF	TGTGCCAGCAGCTTGAGGGGCAGTACTAATTCACCCCTCCACTTT
TRBD1	TRBV2	TRBJ1-2	NA	CASSLTGDGYTF	TGTGCCAGCAGCTTAACAGGGGACGGCTACACCTTC
NA	TRBV6-6	TRBJ2-1	NA	CASSRLSRTYNEQFF	TGTGCCAGCAGCCGACTTAGCCGTACTTACAATGAGCAGTTCTTC
NA	TRBV19	TRBJ1-2	NA	CASSMIRSTNYGYTF	TGTGCCAGTAGTATGATTCGGTCAACTAACTATGGCTACACCTTC
NA	TRBV19	TRBJ2-1	NA	CASSIDTGTVFIEQFF	TGTGCCAGTAGTATCGATACGGGAACCGTATTTATTGAGCAGTTCTTC
NA	TRBV12-1	TRBJ1-6	NA	CASSSGKFYSSPLHF	TGTGCCAGCAGCTCGGGTAAGTTCTATAGTTCACCCCTCCACTTT
NA	TRBV5-5	TRBJ1-2	NA	CASSLGEAGADGYTF	TGTGCCAGCAGCTTGGGAGAAGCAGGGGCAGATGGCTACACCTTC
NA	TRBV2	TRBJ1-4	NA	CASISREGRKLFF	TGTGCCAGCATCAGCAGGGAAGGTCGAAAACTGTTTTTT
NA	TRBV7-2	TRBJ2-1	once	CASSLGALGYNEQFF	TGTGCCAGCAGCTTAGGCGCGCTAGGTTACAATGAGCAGTTCTTC
NA	TRBV7-9	TRBJ1-1	NA	CASSSRGAAEAFF	TGTGCCAGCAGCTCGCGGGGCGCCGCTGAAGCTTTCTTT
TRBD1	TRBV30	TRBJ1-1	NA	CAWTGGSNTEAFF	TGTGCCTGGACAGGGGGCTCGAACACTGAAGCTTTCTTT
NA	TRBV28	TRBJ2-7	NA	CASSSLGGGVGGDRYEQYF	TGTGCCAGCAGTTCCCTGGGAGGAGGGGTGGGTGGGGACCGTTACGAGCAGTACTTC
NA	TRBV6-5	TRBJ1-5	NA	CASRGGAGNQPQHF	TGTGCCAGCAGGGGGGGGGCAGGCAATCAGCCCCAGCATTTT
NA	TRBV21-1	TRBJ1-3	NA	CASSPRQASGNTIYF	TGTGCCAGCAGCCCCCGACAGGCCTCTGGAAACACCATATATTTT
NA	TRBV6-5	TRBJ2-6	NA	CASSSGAGANVLTF	TGTGCCAGCAGCTCAGGTGCTGGGGCCAACGTCCTGACTTTC
TRBD2	TRBV28	TRBJ2-7	NA	CASIGAGVDREQYF	TGTGCCAGCATCGGGGCGGGGGTGGACCGGGAGCAGTACTTC
NA	TRBV7-2	TRBJ2-3	NA	CASSLAGRPDTQYF	TGTGCCAGCAGCTTAGCGGGCCGACCAGATACGCAGTATTTT